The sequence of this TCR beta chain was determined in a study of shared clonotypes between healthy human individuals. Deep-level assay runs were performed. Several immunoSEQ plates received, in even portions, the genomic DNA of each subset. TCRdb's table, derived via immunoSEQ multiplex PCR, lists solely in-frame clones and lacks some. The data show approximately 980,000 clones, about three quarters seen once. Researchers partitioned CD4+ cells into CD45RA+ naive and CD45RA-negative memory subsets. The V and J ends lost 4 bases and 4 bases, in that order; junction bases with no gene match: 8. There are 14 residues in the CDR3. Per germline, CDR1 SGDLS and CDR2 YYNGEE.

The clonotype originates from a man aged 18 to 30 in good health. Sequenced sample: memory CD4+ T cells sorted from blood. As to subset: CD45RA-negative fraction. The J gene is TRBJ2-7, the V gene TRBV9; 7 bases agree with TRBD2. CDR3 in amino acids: CASSPRLAGYEQYF. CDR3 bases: TGTGCCAGCAGCCCCCGACTAGCTGGGTACGAGCAGTACTTC.